The 7 T cell receptor beta chains in this list originate from one sample, sequenced in a study of beta chain features in type 1 diabetes. These TCRs' antigens remain unknown. Study outcomes and limitations: Researchers report that Type 1 diabetes patients had moderately but significantly shorter TCRB CDR3s across all four CD4+ subsets.

The investigators reverse transcribed all of the isolated RNA, so they sequenced expressed TCRB transcripts. TCRdb's copy holds only in-frame clones and misses some; the assay was immunoSEQ multiplex PCR. The profile shows about 700,000 clones, 13% of them singletons. The sequencing input was naive CD4+ T cells from blood. Receptor source: a man aged 18 to 35 with type 1 diabetes.

The chain recombines TRBV14 with TRBJ2-1; 9 bases are a match to TRBD2. Germline V gives CDR1 SGHDN, CDR2 FVKESK. The CDR3 loop spans 15 amino acids. V trimming: 1 base; J trimming: 8 bases; junction bases outside the gene matches: 6. DNA of the CDR3: TGTGCCAGCAGCCAAGTGGCGGGGGGGTCCCATGAGCAGTTCTTC. Translation gives CASSQVAGGSHEQFF.

V and J are TRBV27 and TRBJ1-5; 9 bases line up with TRBD1. The CDR3 totals 13 residues. J gave up 5 bases and V 6 bases, and 2 bases lay outside the gene matches. In germline, CDR1 is MNHEY, CDR2 SMNVEV (reference sequence). The CDR3, as DNA: TGTGCCAGCAGGGACAGGGGCGATCAGCCCCAGCATTTT. Translation gives CASRDRGDQPQHF.

This clone was found a few times. The rearrangement uses TRBV5-4 and TRBJ2-2; 7 bases agree with TRBD1. The V segment lost 9 bases and the J segment 0 bases; nucleotides outside the gene matches: 11. Germline lookup yields CDR1 SGHNT and CDR2 YYREEE (reference sequence). CDR3 length: 16 residues. The CDR3 sequence: CATSGQIDSNTGELFF. The DNA for the CDR3 is TGTGCCACTTCGGGACAGATCGACTCGAACACCGGGGAGCTGTTTTTT.

The chain uses TRBV30 and TRBJ1-6; D is ambiguous. This CDR3 region has 15 residues. Trimming shortened V by 6 bases and J by 7 bases, and 19 bases separated the two germline ends. Germline CDR1 GTSNPN, CDR2 SVGIG (reference sequence). The DNA for the CDR3 is TGTGCCTGTGCTTTAGGCCCCTCCAACAATTCACCCCTCCACTTT. Translating it yields CACALGPSNNSPLHF. Variable domain in full (rest from reference TRBV30 and TRBJ1-6): SQTIHQWPATLVQPVGSPLSLECTVEGTSNPNLYWYRQAAGRGLQLLFYSVGIGQISSEVPQNLSASRPQDRQFILSSKKLLLSDSGFYLCACALGPSNNSPLHFGNGTRLTVT.

This chain joins TRBV27 and TRBJ2-2; D uncertain. V lost 5 bases, J lost 0 bases, and 7 bases lay in between. Germline V lookup: CDR1 MNHEY, CDR2 SMNVEV (reference sequence). The CDR3 has 14 amino acids. CDR3 in DNA: TGTGCCAGCAGTCGTACAGCGAACACCGGGGAGCTGTTTTTT. Protein: CASSRTANTGELFF.

This clone came up a few times. The chain employs TRBV5-6 and TRBJ1-4; D may be TRBD1 (5 bases). The V end was cut by 4 bases, the J end by 8 bases, with 18 bases between. Germline lookup yields CDR1 SGHDT and CDR2 YYEEEE. This CDR3 is 15 amino acids long. As DNA, the CDR3 is TGTGCCAGCAGCCCGGGACTTGGCAGAAGAGAAAAACTGTTTTTT. Protein: CASSPGLGRREKLFF.

CDR3: CASSQDTSPLHF. The CDR3 bases are TGTGCCAGCAGCCAGGACACTTCACCCCTCCACTTT. The chain combines TRBV7-9 with TRBJ1-6; the D gene is possibly TRBD1 (5 bases). Germline assignment: CDR1 SEHNR and CDR2 FQNEAQ (reference sequence). The V gene lost 5 bases and the J gene lost 9 bases, with 8 bases spanning the gap. The CDR3 totals 12 residues. Full variable domain (remainder filled in from reference TRBV7-9 and TRBJ1-6): DTGVSQNPRHKITKRGQNVTFRCDPISEHNRLYWYRQTLGQGPEFLTYFQNEAQLEKSRLLSDRFSAERPKGSFSTLEIQRTEQGDSAMYLCASSQDTSPLHFGNGTRLTVT.